Described below is a single T cell receptor beta chain sequence and its context. The CDR3 consists of 16 residues. With 6 bases clipped from V and 0 bases from J, the junction kept 10 bases outside the gene matches. Germline CDR1 is MDHEN and CDR2 is SYDVKM. The source of the sample is a study of blood T cell repertoires in COVID-19. Overall study: Whether acute or convalescent, the COVID-19 samples came from the United States, Italy and Spain. PBMCs, B-cell-depleted T cells, or T cells provided the cDNA or gDNA that made up the material.

In the original processing: The assay estimated nucleated cells by amplifying reference gene primers. The protocol was immunoSEQ multiplex PCR, while the TCRdb copy is restricted to in-frame clones and leaves out a portion. That table is the source of V, J and clone size, and D and trimming were worked out from the DNA. The sample carries roughly 81,000 clones, 90% to 95% recorded once. The chain employs TRBV28 and TRBJ2-7; the match to TRBD2 covers 8 bases. Sequenced input: peripheral blood. The source of this sequence is a woman between 45 and 65 years old in a cohort sampled during active COVID-19. The CDR3 region is CASRPRGGASSYEQYF. The CDR3 coding sequence is TGTGCCAGCAGACCCCGGGGGGGCGCCAGCTCCTACGAGCAGTACTTC. Complete variable domain (other parts from reference TRBV28 and TRBJ2-7): DVKVTQSSRYLVKRTGEKVFLECVQDMDHENMFWYRQDPGLGLRLIYFSYDVKMKEKGDIPEGYSVSREKKERFSLILESASTNQTSMYLCASRPRGGASSYEQYFGPGTRLTVT.